Below are 10 T cell receptor beta chains sequenced from a single sample in a study of T-cell memory formation after mild COVID-19. From the 5' RACE reads, TCRdb called clonotypes with MiXCR, one entry per CDR3 protein. The data hold about 430,000 distinct CDR3 sequences, with 24% observed a single time. Sequencing used PBMCs or a T cell subset sorted from them (not recorded which). Receptors were obtained from an adult woman who had mild COVID-19 (a few samples of this study predate the infection). Cell type and time point are not known.

The genes are TRBV5-1 and TRBJ2-7; 8 nucleotides align to TRBD1. Trimming removed 4 bases from V and 5 bases from J; junction bases left unmatched: 11. This CDR3 is built from 15 residues. Per germline, CDR1 SGHRS and CDR2 YFSETQ. CDR3 DNA sequence: TGCGCCAGCAGCCGCACCGGGACAGGCTGGGACGAGCAGTACTTC. Amino acids: CASSRTGTGWDEQYF.

This rearrangement joins TRBV15 to TRBJ1-1; no reliable D call. Germline values: CDR1 LNHNV, CDR2 YYDKDF (reference sequence). This CDR3 has 16 amino acids. Trimming removed 0 bases from V and 1 base from J, with 12 bases in between. The CDR3 nucleotides are TGTGCCACCAGCAGAGATCATAGCGGTAGGAACACTGAAGCTTTCTTT. Protein product: CATSRDHSGRNTEAFF.

This clonotype was seen a few times. V gene TRBV5-5 combines with J gene TRBJ2-2; 7 bases map to TRBD1. CDR1 and CDR2 (germline): SGHKS, YYEKEE (reference sequence). With V trimmed by 4 bases and J by 4 bases, 10 bases remained unmatched. CDR3 size: 16 residues. CDR3 nucleotide sequence: TGTGCCAGCAGCATCGTGACAGGGCAGATCACCGGGGAGCTGTTTTTT. Residues: CASSIVTGQITGELFF.

The V call is TRBV12-3 or TRBV12-4, the J call TRBJ2-3; a possible D gene is TRBD1 (6 bases). Trimming removed 3 bases from V and 10 bases from J, with 14 bases in between. CDR3 length equals 13 residues. The CDR3 nucleotides read TGTGCCAGCAGTTTCCGTGTAGGGGGTTCGCAGTATTTT. Translating it yields CASSFRVGGSQYF.

This clonotype has at least ten counts. V gene TRBV21-1 combines with J gene TRBJ2-3; no check of the table's D call, TRBD1, against the DNA was made. TRBV21-1 is listed as a pseudogene. This CDR3 is built from 18 residues. The CDR3 coding sequence is TGTGCCAGCAGCAATGGCCTTCCAAGGGACAGGGGTACAGATACGCAGTATTTT. This encodes CASSNGLPRDRGTDTQYF.

This clonotype was seen only a few times. The chain links TRBV18 to TRBJ1-2; no clear D. CDR3 length: 12 amino acids. The germline gives CDR1 KGHSH, CDR2 LQKENI. Trimming shortened V by 2 bases and J by 14 bases, and 15 bases separated the two germline ends. CDR3 nucleotide sequence: TGTGCCAGCTCACCAACGGACGGAGTGGGGACCTTC. Residues: CASSPTDGVGTF.

This clonotype appeared a few times. J is TRBJ1-4 and V is TRBV7-8; TRBD1 matches at 8 bases. CDR1 is SGHVS and CDR2 is FQNEAQ in the germline V gene. The junction had 7 bases not matched to a gene; V was cut back by 5 bases and J by 8 bases. CDR3 length: 14 residues. CDR3 amino acids: CASSRTGFNEKLFF. The CDR3 nucleotides read TGTGCCAGCAGCCGGACAGGGTTTAACGAAAAACTGTTTTTT.

This clonotype has a handful of counts. The genes are TRBV5-1 and TRBJ2-7; 12 bases fit TRBD2. Germline V gene lookup returns CDR1 SGHRS and CDR2 YFSETQ. The CDR3 has 15 amino acids. With V trimmed by 0 bases and J by 3 bases, 1 base remained unmatched. DNA for the CDR3: TGCGCCAGCAGCTTGGGGACTAGCGGGGACTACGAGCAGTACTTC. Translation: CASSLGTSGDYEQYF.

The V and J genes are TRBV5-6 and TRBJ2-3, with TRBD2 identical over 9 bases. V lost 4 bases and J lost 3; bases outside the gene matches: 9. This CDR3 region has 16 residues. CDR1 and CDR2 from the germline V gene are SGHDT and YYEEEE. In DNA, the CDR3 is TGTGCCAGCAGCCCCCTTTGGCGGGGGGGGACAGATACGCAGTATTTT. Translating gives CASSPLWRGGTDTQYF.

This clonotype showed up many times. This chain uses TRBV7-2 with TRBJ2-4; no firm D call. The CDR3 is made up of 13 amino acids. Trimming left V 5 bases short and J 7 bases short, with 12 bases between. Germline V gene sequence: CDR1 SGHTA, CDR2 FQGNSA. The DNA of the CDR3 is TGTGCCAGCAGCCGCCCATCAGTGAACATTCAGTACTTC. Translation gives CASSRPSVNIQYF.